The entry below describes one T cell receptor (beta chain). The sample comes from a study of blood T cell repertoires in COVID-19. Whole-study context: From the United States, Italy and Spain came samples of acute and convalescent COVID-19. Sources were T cells, B-cell-depleted T cells, or PBMCs; the material itself was cDNA or gDNA.

The CDR3 covers 14 residues. Trimming cost V 3 bases and J 8 bases, with 16 bases left between them. CDR1 MGHRA and CDR2 YSYEKL come from the germline V gene. In the authors' methods: Nucleated cell counts were estimated from reference gene primer amplification. Clones were sequenced by immunoSEQ multiplex PCR, and TCRdb holds only the in-frame ones, with some missing. The V and J calls and clone size come from that table; D and trimming were worked out from the DNA. The profile shows some 170,000 clones, 82% of them singletons. The V call is TRBV4-1, the J call TRBJ1-2; TRBD1 might be the D (6 bases). This receptor was taken from a woman in her seventies with acute or convalescent COVID-19. Sequenced input: peripheral blood. The CDR3 reads CASSHALPQGGYTF. DNA of the CDR3: TGCGCCAGCAGCCATGCCTTACCACAGGGAGGCTACACCTTC.